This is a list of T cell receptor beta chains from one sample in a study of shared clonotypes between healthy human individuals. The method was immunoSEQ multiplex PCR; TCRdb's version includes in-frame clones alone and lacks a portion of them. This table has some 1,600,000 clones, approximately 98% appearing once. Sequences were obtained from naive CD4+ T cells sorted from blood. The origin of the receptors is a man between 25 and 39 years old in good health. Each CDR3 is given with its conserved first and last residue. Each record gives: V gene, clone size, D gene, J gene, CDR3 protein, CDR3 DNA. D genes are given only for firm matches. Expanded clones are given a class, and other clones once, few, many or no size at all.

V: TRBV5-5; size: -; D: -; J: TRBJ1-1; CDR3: CASSNPGEGTEAFF; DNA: TGTGCCAGCAGCAACCCCGGGGAAGGCACTGAAGCTTTCTTT
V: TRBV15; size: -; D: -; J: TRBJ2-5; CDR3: CATSRDRGGGETQYF; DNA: TGTGCCACCAGCAGAGATCGGGGCGGTGGGGAGACCCAGTACTTC
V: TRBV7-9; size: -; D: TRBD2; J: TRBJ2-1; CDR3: CASSLTSGLGNEQFF; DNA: TGTGCCAGCAGCTTGACTAGCGGTCTGGGCAATGAGCAGTTCTTC
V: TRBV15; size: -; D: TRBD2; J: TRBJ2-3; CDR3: CATHGGTTDTQYF; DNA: TGTGCCACCCACGGGGGGACCACAGATACGCAGTATTTT
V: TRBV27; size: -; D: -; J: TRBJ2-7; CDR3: CASSLKPFSYEQYF; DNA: TGTGCCAGCAGTTTAAAGCCCTTCTCCTACGAGCAGTACTTC
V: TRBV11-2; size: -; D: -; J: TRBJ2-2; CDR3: CASSLDWGPGELFF; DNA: TGTGCCAGCAGCTTAGATTGGGGCCCCGGGGAGCTGTTTTTT
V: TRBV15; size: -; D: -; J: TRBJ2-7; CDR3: CATSRRDTKEQYF; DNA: TGTGCCACCAGCAGACGGGACACAAAAGAGCAGTACTTC
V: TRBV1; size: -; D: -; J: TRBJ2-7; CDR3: CTSSQEGSSGIVYEQYF; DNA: TGCACCAGCAGCCAAGAAGGGTCTAGCGGGATAGTTTACGAGCAGTACTTC
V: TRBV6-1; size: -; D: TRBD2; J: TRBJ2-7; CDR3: CASSEGSSGRALDEQYF; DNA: TGTGCCAGCAGTGAAGGTTCTAGCGGGAGGGCCCTCGACGAGCAGTACTTC
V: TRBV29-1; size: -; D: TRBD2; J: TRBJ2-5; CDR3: CSAFGGGRETQYF; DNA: TGCAGCGCCTTCGGGGGGGGCCGAGAGACCCAGTACTTC
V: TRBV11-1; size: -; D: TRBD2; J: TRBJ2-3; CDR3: CASSHPGGRGGTDTQYF; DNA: TGTGCCAGCAGCCACCCTGGCGGGAGAGGGGGCACAGATACGCAGTATTTT
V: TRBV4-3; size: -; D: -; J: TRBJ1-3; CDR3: CASSQDQGIGGNTIYF; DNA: TGCGCCAGCAGCCAAGATCAGGGGATCGGCGGAAACACCATATATTTT
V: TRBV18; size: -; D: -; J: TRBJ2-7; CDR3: CASSPGGGMYEQYF; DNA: TGTGCCAGCTCACCAGGTGGGGGGATGTACGAGCAGTACTTC
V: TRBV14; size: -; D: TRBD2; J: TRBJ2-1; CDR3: CASSLPLAGVSYNEQFF; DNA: TGTGCCAGCAGCCTTCCCTTAGCGGGAGTTTCCTACAATGAGCAGTTCTTC
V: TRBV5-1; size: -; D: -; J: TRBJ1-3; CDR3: CASSLGGRSGNTIYF; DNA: TGCGCCAGCAGCTTGGGGGGCCGCTCTGGAAACACCATATATTTT
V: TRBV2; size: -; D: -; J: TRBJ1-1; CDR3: CASSAPTANTEAFF; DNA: TGTGCCAGCAGTGCCCCGACAGCGAACACTGAAGCTTTCTTT
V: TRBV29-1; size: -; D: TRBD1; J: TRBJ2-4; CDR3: CSVGTDSQNIQYF; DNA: TGCAGCGTGGGGACAGACAGCCAAAACATTCAGTACTTC
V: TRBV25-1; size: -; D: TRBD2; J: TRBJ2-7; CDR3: CASSGGRVYEQYF; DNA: TGTGCCAGCAGTGGCGGGAGAGTCTACGAGCAGTACTTC
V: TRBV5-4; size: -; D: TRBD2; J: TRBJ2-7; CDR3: CASSSREREQHEQYF; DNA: TGTGCCAGCAGCTCAAGGGAGCGGGAGCAACACGAGCAGTACTTC
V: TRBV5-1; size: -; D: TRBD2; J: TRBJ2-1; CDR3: CASSIVAGAYNEQFF; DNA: TGCGCCAGCAGCATAGTAGCGGGAGCATACAATGAGCAGTTCTTC
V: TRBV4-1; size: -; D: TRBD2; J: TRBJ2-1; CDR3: CASSQASVRESGEQFF; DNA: TGCGCCAGCAGCCAGGCTTCGGTGCGGGAGTCCGGTGAGCAGTTCTTC
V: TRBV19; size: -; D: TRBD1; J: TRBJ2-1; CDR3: CASSGRGTGTDEQFF; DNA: TGTGCCAGTAGCGGAAGAGGGACAGGGACAGATGAGCAGTTCTTC
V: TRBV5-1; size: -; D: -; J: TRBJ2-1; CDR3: CASSLAPAGPSPANEQFF; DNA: TGCGCCAGCAGCTTGGCGCCGGCGGGACCCTCCCCGGCGAATGAGCAGTTCTTC
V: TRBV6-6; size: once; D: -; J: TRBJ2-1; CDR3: CASSRDRSYNEQFF; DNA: TGTGCCAGCAGTCGGGACCGATCCTACAATGAGCAGTTCTTC
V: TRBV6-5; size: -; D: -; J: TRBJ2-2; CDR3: CASSSPDGGDTGELFF; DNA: TGTGCCAGCAGTTCGCCGGATGGGGGAGACACCGGGGAGCTGTTTTTT